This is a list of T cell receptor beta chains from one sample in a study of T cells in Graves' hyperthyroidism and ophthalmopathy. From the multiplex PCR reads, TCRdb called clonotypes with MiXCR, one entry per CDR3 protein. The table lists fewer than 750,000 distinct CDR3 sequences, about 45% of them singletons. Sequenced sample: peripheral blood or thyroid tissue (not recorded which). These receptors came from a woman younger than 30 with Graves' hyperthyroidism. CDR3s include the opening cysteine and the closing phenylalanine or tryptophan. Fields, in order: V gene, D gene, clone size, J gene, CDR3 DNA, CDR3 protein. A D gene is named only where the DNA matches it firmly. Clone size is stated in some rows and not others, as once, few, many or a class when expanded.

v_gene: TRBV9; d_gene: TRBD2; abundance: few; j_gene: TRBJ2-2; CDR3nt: TGTGCCAGCAGCCGAAGACTAGCGGGTACGCACACCGGGGAGCTGTTTTTT; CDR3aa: CASSRRLAGTHTGELFF
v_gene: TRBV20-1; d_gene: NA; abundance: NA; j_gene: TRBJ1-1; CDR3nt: TGCAGTGCCGGACGGACTCACACTGAAGCTTTCTTT; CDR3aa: CSAGRTHTEAFF
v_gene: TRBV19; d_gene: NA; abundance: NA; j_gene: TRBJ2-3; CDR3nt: TGTGCCAGTAGTATGAGAGACACCAACACAGATACGCAGTATTTT; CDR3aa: CASSMRDTNTDTQYF
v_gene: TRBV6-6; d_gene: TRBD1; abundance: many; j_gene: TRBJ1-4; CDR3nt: TGTGCCAGCAGGGACAGGGTGGGGGAAAAACTGTTTTTT; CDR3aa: CASRDRVGEKLFF
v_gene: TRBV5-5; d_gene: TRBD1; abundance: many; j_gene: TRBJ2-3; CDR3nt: TGTGCCAGCAGCTCTGACAGGGAATTGCAGACAGATACGCAGTATTTT; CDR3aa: CASSSDRELQTDTQYF
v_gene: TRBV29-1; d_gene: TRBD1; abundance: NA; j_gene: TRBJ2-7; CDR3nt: TGCAGCGTTGAAATCGGGGACAGAGATTCCTACAATGAGCAGTACTTC; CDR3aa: CSVEIGDRDSYNEQYF
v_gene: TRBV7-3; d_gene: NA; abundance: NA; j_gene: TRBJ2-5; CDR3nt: TGTGCCAGCAGCTTAGCGGGGAGATCGAAAGAGACCCAGTACTTC; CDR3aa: CASSLAGRSKETQYF
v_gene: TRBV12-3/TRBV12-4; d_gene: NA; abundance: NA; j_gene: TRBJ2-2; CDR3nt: TGTGCCAGCAGTCCTATGGGAGTTTACACCGGGGAGCTGTTTTTT; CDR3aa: CASSPMGVYTGELFF
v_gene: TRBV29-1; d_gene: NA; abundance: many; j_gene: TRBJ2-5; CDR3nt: TGCAGCGTCGGAGGGGCGGGTGCGGAGACCCAGTACTTC; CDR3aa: CSVGGAGAETQYF
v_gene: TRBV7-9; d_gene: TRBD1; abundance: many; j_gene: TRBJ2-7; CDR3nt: TGTGCCAGCAGCTCCCGAGGACAGGGCACCTACGAGCAGTACTTC; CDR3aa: CASSSRGQGTYEQYF
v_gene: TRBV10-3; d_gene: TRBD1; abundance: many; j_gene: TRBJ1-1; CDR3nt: TGTGCCATCGGGGCGGGACAGGGTGATGAAGCTTTCTTT; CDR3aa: CAIGAGQGDEAFF
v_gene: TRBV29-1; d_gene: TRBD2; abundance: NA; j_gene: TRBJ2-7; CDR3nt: TGCAGCGCCGAAACGGGACTAGCGGGAGGTAACGAGCAGTACTTC; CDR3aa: CSAETGLAGGNEQYF
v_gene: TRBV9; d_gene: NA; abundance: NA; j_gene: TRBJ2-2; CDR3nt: TGTGCCAGCAGCCCCCTCGCCGGGGAGCTGTTTTTT; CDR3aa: CASSPLAGELFF
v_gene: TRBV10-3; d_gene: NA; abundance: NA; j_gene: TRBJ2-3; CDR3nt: TGTGCCATCAGCCCGGACTTGGAGTATGGGGATACGCAGTATTTT; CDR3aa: CAISPDLEYGDTQYF
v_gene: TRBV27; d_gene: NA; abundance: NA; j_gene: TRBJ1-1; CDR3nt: TGTGCCAGCAGTTTCAGGGCCTTGACTGAAGCTTTCTTT; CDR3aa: CASSFRALTEAFF
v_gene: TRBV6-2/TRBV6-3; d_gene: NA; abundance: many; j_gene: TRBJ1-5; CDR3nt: TGTGCCAGCAGTTACTCGTCAGGAGAACGGGGGCCCCAGCATTTT; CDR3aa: CASSYSSGERGPQHF
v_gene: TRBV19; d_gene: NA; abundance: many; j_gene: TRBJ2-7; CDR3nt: TGTGCCAGTAGTATCCCACCTCTCGGCGAGCAGTACTTC; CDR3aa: CASSIPPLGEQYF
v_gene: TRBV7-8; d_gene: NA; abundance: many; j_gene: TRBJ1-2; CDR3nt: TGTGCCAGCAGCTTATTCGTCAAAAGGACTAACTATGGCTACACCTTC; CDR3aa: CASSLFVKRTNYGYTF
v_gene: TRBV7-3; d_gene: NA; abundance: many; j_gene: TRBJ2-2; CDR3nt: TGTGCCAGCAGCCGAGCCGGAGCGAACACCGGGGAGCTGTTTTTT; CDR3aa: CASSRAGANTGELFF
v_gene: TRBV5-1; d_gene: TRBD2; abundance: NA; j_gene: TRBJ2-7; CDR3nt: TGCGCCAGCAGATGGGGGACTAGCGGAAACTACGAGCAGTACTTC; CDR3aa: CASRWGTSGNYEQYF
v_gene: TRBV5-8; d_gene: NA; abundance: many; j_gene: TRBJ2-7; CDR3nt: TGTGCCAGCAGCTTGTACGGGAGTCCCTACGAGCAGTACTTC; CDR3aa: CASSLYGSPYEQYF
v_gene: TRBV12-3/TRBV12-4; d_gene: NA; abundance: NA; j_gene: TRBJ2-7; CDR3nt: TGTGCCAGCAACTGGGACGGAGGGAACTACGAGCAGTACTTC; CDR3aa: CASNWDGGNYEQYF
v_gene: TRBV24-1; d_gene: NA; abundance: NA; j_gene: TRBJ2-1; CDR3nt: TGTGCCACCAGTAGCCCATCGGCCTACAATGAGCAGTTCTTC; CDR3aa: CATSSPSAYNEQFF
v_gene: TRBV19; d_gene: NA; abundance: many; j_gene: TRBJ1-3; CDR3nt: TGTGCCAGTAGTATACGGTGGGGGACAGGAAACACCATATATTTT; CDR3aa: CASSIRWGTGNTIYF
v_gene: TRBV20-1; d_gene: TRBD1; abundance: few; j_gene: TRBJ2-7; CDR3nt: TGCAGTGCTAGAGCCCCGGGACAGGGGTTCCACGAGCAGTACTTC; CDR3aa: CSARAPGQGFHEQYF
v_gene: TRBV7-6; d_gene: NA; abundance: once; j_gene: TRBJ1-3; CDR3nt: TGTGCCAGCAGCTTAGAACAGAACACCATATATTTT; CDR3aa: CASSLEQNTIYF
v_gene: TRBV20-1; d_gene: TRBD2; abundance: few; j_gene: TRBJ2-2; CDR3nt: TGCAGTGCGGTTAGCGGGAGGGTCCCCAATGAGCAGTTTTTT; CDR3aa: CSAVSGRVPNEQFF
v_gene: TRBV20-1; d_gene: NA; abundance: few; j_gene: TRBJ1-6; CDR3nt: TGCAGTGCTAGAGATGGGCTGAATAATTCACCCCTCCACTTT; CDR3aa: CSARDGLNNSPLHF
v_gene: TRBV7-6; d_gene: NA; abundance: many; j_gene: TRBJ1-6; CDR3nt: TGTGCCAGCAGCTTAGCCGCGTACTCCTATAATTCACCCCTCCACTTT; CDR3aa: CASSLAAYSYNSPLHF
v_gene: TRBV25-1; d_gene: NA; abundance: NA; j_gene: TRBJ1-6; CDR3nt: TGTGCCAGCAGTTCCACGGGACCAAATAATTCACCCCTCCACTTT; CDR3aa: CASSSTGPNNSPLHF
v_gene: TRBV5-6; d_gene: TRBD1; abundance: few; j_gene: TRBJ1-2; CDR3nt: TGTGCCAGCAGCTACGACAGGGGAGAGAACTATGGCTACACCTTC; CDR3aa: CASSYDRGENYGYTF
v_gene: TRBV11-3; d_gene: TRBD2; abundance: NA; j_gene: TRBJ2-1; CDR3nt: TGTGCCAGCAGGGAAGGGAGGGCCCCCTACAATGAGCAGTTCTTC; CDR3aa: CASREGRAPYNEQFF
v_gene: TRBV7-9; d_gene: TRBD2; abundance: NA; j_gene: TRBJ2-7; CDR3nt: TGTGCCAGCAGCCCCGGACTAGCGGCCTCCTACGAGCAGTACTTC; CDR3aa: CASSPGLAASYEQYF
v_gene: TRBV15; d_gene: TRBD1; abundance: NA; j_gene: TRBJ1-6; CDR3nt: TGTGCCAGTCGCCGGGACAGGAATAATTCACCCCTCCACTTT; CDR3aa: CASRRDRNNSPLHF
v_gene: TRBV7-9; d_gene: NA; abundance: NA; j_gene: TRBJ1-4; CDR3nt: TGTCCCAGCAGCGAACTAGCGGGATATGAAAAACTGTTTTTT; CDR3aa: CPSSELAGYEKLFF
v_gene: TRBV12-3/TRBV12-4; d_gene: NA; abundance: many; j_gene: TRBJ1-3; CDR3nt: TGTGCCAGCAGCTTAGGGACCGGAAACACCATATATTTT; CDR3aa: CASSLGTGNTIYF
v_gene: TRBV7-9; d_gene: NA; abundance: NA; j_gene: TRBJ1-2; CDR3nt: NA; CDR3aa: CASSFYICSARDRGRTNYGYTF
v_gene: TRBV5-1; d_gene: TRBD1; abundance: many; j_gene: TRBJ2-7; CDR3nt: TGCGCCAGCAGCTCGACAGGGCCAAGCTCCTACGAGCAGTACTTC; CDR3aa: CASSSTGPSSYEQYF
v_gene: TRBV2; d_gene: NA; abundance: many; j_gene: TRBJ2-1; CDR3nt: TGTGCCAGCAGTGAAGGCGCTGGGACTCGTGAGCAGTTCTTC; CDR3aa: CASSEGAGTREQFF
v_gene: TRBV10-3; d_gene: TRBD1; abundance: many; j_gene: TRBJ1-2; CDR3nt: TGTGCCGCCTCCGGGACAGGGGGCTATGGCTACACCTTC; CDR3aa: CAASGTGGYGYTF
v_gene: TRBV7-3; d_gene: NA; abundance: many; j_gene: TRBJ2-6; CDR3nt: TGTGCCAGCAGCCAAGGGCAGGCGGGTTCTGGGGCCAACGTCCTGACTTTC; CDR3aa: CASSQGQAGSGANVLTF
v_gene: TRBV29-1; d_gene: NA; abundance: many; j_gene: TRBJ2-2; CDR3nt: TGCAGCGTTGAAGATCGGGCCTTGAGGGGCGGGGAGCTGTTTTTT; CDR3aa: CSVEDRALRGGELFF
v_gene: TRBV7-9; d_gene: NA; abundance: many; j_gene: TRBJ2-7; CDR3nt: TGTGCCAGCAGCCAAGAAAAGTCGGGACCTTACGAGCAGTACTTC; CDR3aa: CASSQEKSGPYEQYF
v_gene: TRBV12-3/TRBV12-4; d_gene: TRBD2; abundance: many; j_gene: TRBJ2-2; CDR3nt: TGTGCCAGCAGCCCCGGCGGGGGCGGGGAGCTGTTTTTT; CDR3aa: CASSPGGGGELFF
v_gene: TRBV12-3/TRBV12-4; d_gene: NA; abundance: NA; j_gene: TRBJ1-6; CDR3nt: TGTGCCAGCAGTTGGGCGCCGACAGGCCGAGAAGGCCAGGCCCGTTCGGATTCACCCCTCCACTTT; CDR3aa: CASSWAPTGREGQARSDSPLHF
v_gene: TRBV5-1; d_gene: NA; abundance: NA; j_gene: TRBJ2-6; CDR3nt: TGCGCCAGCAGCTCCGGCCGGGCGGCCAACGTCCTGACTTTC; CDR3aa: CASSSGRAANVLTF
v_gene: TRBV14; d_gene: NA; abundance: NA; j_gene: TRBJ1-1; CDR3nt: TGTGCCAGCAGCCAAGTCCTTTACACTGAAGCTTTCTTT; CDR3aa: CASSQVLYTEAFF
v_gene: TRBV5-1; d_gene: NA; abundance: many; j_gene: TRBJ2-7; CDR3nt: TGCGCCAGCAGCTCCGGGACCCGAAGCAACTACGAGCAGTACTTC; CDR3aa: CASSSGTRSNYEQYF
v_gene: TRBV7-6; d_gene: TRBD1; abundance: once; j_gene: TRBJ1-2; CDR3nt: TGTGCCAGCAGCTTCGGAGACAGGGGCTATGGCTACACCTTC; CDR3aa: CASSFGDRGYGYTF
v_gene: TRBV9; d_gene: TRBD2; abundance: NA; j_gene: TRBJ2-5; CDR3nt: TGTGCCAGCAGCGTAGAGGGACTAGCGGGAGAGACCCAGTACTTC; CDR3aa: CASSVEGLAGETQYF
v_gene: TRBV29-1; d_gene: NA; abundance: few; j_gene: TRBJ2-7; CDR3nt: TGCAGCGTTACCGAGCAGTACTTC; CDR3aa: CSVTEQYF
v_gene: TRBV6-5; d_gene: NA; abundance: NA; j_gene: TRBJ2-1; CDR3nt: TGTGCCAGCAGTTACTCAGGAGGATACAATGAGCAGTTCTTC; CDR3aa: CASSYSGGYNEQFF
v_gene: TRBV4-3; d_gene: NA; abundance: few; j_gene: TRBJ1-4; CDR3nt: TGCGCCAGCAGCCAATACGCCCGCACCCCAAATGAAAAACTGTTTTTT; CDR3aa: CASSQYARTPNEKLFF
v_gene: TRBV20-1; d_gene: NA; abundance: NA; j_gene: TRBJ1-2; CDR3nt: TGCAGTGCTAAGGGGAAAGGGGGAATATATGGCTACACCTTC; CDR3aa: CSAKGKGGIYGYTF
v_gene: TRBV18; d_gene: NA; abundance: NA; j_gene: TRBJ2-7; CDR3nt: TGTGCCAGCTCACAGGGGGAACCCCGCTCCTACGAGCAGTACTTC; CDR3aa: CASSQGEPRSYEQYF
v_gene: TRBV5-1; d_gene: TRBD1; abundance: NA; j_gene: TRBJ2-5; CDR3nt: TGTGCCAGCAGCGGCGGACAGGGATATGAGACCCAGTACTTC; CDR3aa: CASSGGQGYETQYF
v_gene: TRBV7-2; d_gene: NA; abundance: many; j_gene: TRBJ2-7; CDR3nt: TGTGCCAGCAGCCTCGGGCGTCCCGGTTCCGGAGGCTACGAGCAGTACTTC; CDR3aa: CASSLGRPGSGGYEQYF
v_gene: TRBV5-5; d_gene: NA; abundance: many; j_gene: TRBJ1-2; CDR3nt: TGTGCCAGCAGCTTGTTCAAGAACTATGGCTACACCTTC; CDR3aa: CASSLFKNYGYTF
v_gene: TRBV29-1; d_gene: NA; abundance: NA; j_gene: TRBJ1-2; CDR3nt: TGCAGCGTTGATGAAACGGACAACTATGGCTACACCTTC; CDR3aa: CSVDETDNYGYTF